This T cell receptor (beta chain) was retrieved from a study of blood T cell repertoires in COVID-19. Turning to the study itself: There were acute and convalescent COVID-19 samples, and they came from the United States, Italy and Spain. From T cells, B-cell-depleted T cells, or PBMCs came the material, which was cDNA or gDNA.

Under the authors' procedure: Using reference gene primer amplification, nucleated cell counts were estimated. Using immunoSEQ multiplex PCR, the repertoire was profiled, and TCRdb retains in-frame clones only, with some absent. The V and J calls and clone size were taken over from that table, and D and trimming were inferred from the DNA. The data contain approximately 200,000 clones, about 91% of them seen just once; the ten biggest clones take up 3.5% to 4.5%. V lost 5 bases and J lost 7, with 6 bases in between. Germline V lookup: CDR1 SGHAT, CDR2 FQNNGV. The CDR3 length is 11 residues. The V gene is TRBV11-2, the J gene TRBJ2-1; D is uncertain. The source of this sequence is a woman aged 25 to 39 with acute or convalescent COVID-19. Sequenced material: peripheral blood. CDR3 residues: CASSRTNEQFF. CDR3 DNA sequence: TGTGCCAGCAGCCGAACTAATGAGCAGTTCTTC.